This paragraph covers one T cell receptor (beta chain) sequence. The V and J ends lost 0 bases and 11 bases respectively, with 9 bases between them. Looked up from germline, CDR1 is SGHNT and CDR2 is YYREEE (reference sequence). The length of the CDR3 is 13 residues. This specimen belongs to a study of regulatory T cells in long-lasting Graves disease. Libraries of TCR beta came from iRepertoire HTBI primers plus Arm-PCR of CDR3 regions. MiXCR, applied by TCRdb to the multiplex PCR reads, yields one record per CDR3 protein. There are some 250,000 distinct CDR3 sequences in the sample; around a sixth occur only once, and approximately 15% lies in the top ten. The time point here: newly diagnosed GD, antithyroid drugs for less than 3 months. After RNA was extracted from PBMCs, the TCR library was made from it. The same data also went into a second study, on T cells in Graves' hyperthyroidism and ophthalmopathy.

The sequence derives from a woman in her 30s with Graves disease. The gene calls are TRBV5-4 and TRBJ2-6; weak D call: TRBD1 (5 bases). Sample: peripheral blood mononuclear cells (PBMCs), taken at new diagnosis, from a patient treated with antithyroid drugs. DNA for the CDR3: TGTGCCAGCAGCTTGGAACAGGAAGACGTCCTGACTTTC. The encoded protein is CASSLEQEDVLTF.